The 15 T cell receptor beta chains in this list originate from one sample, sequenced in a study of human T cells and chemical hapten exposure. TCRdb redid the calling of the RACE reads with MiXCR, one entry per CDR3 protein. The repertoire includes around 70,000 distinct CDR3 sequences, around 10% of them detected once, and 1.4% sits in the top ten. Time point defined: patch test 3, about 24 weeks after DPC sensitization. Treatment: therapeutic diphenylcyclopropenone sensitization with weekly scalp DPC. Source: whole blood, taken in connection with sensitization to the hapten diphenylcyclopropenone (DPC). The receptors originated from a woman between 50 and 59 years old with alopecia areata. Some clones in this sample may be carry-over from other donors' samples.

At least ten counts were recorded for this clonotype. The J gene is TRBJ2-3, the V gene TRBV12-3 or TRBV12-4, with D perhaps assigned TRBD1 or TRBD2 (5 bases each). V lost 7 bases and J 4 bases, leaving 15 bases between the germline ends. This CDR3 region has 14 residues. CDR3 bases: TGTGCCAGCACCCCGGGGCCCCGGGCAGATACGCAGTATTTT. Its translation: CASTPGPRADTQYF.

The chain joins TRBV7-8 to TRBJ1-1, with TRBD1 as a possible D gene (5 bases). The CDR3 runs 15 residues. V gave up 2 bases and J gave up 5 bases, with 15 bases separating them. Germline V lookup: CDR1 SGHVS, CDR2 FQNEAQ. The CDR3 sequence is CASSLQGRVVTEAFF. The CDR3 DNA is TGTGCCAGCAGCTTACAGGGTAGGGTAGTGACTGAAGCTTTCTTT.

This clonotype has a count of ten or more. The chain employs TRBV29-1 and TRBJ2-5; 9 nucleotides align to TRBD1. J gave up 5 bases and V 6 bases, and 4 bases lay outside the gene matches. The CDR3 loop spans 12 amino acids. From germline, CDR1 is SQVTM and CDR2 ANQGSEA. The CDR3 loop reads CSVNRGRETQYF. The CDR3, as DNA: TGCAGCGTCAACAGGGGGCGGGAGACCCAGTACTTC.

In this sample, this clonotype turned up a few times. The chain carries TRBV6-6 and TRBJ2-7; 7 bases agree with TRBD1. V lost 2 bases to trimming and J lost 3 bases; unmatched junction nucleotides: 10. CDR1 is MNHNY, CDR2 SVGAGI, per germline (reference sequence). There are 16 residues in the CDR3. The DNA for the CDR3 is TGTGCCAGCAGTTACCTAAGGACAGGAAACATCTACGAGCAGTACTTC. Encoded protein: CASSYLRTGNIYEQYF.

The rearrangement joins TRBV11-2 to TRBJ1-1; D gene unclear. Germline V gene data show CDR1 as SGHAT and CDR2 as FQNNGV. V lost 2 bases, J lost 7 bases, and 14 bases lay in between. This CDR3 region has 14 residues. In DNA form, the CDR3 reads TGTGCCAGCAGCTTATCATCCGGGGTGGATGAAGCTTTCTTT. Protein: CASSLSSGVDEAFF.

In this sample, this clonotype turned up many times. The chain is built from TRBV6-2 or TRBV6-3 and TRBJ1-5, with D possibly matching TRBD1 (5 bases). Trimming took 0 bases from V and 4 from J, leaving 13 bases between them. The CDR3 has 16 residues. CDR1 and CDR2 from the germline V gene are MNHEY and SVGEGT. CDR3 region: CASSYSGLGANQPQHF. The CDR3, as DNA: TGTGCCAGCAGTTACTCGGGGTTAGGGGCGAATCAGCCCCAGCATTTT.

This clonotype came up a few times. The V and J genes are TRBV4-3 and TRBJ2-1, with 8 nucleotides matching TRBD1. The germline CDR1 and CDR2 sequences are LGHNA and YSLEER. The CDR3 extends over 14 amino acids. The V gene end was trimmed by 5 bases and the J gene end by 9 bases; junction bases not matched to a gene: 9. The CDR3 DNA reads TGCGCCAGCAGCGCTCAGGGGGCAAGTGGTGAGCAGTTCTTC. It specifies CASSAQGASGEQFF.

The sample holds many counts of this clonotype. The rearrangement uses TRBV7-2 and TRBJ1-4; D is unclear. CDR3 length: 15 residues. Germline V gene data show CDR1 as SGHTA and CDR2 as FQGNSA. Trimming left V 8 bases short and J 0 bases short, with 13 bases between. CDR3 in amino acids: CASANQVATNEKLFF. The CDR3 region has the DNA TGTGCCAGCGCCAACCAAGTTGCAACTAATGAAAAACTGTTTTTT.

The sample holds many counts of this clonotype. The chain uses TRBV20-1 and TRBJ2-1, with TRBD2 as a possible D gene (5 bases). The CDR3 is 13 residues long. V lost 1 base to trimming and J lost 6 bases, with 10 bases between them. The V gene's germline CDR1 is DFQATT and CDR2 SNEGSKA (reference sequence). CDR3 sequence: CSARVGVRNEQFF. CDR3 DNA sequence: TGCAGTGCTAGAGTCGGGGTTCGCAATGAGCAGTTCTTC.

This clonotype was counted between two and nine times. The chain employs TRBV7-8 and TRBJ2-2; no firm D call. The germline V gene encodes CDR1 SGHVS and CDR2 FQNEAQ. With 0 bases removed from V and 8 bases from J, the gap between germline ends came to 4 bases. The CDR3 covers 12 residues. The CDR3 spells CASSLAAGELFF. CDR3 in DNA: TGTGCCAGCAGCTTAGCGGCGGGGGAGCTGTTTTTT.

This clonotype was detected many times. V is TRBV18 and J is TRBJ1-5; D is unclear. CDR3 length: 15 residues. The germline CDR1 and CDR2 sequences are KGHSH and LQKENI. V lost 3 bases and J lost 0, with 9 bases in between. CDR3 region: CASSPGLNSNQPQHF. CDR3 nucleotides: TGTGCCAGCTCACCGGGGTTGAATAGCAATCAGCCCCAGCATTTT.

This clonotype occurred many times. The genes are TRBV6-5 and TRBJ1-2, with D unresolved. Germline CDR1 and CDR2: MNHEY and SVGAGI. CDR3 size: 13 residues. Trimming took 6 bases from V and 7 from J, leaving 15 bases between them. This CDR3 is CASRTRERAGYTF. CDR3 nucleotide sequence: TGTGCCAGCAGGACGAGGGAGAGGGCTGGCTACACCTTC.

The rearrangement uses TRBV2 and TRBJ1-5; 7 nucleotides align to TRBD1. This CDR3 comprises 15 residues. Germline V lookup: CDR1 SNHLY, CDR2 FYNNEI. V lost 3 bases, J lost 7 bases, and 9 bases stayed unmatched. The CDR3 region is CASSEPRDSRQPQHF. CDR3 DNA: TGTGCCAGCAGTGAGCCCCGGGACAGCCGCCAGCCCCAGCATTTT.

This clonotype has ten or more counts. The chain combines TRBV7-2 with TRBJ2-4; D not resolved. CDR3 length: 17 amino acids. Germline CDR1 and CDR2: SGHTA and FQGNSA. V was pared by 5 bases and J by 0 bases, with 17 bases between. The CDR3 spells CASSLQPLMGAKNIQYF. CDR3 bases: TGTGCCAGCAGCCTACAACCCCTCATGGGAGCCAAAAACATTCAGTACTTC.

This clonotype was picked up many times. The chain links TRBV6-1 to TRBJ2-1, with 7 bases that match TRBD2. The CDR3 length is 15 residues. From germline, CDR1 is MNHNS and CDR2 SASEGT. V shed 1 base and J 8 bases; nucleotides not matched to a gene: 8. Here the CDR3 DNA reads TGTGCCAGCAGTGAAGGGGCTAGCGGAGTGGATGAGCAGTTCTTC. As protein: CASSEGASGVDEQFF.